This T cell receptor beta chain was recovered during a study of blood T cell repertoires in COVID-19. Study overall: Sites in the United States, Italy and Spain provided acute and convalescent COVID-19 samples. The cDNA or gDNA used as material had been derived from T cells, B-cell-depleted T cells, or PBMCs.

Points on this clone: Other DNA sequences in this sample translate to the same CDR3.

In the original processing: Reference gene primer amplification gave nucleated cell count estimates. The protocol was immunoSEQ multiplex PCR, while the TCRdb copy is restricted to in-frame clones and leaves out a portion. V, J and clone size reflect that table, while D and trimming were determined from the DNA. This sample has some 150,000 clones, with over 80% found just once. V was clipped by 6 bases and J by 1 base, with 3 bases between them. CDR1 is SNHLY and CDR2 is FYNNEI in the germline V gene. CDR3 length: 11 residues. This clonotype was sampled from a woman older than 75 with acute or convalescent COVID-19. The sample was peripheral blood. The chain has TRBV2 and TRBJ2-5; D unresolved. CDR3 coding DNA: TGTGCCAGCAGCCTCCAAGAGACCCAGTACTTC. Protein product: CASSLQETQYF.